The sequence of this T cell receptor beta chain was determined in a study of CD8 T cells in ankylosing spondylitis. Note on this clonotype: Antigen unknown.

V was pared by 0 bases and J by 1 base, with 2 bases of the junction left unmatched. Per the germline V gene, CDR1 is MNHEY and CDR2 is SVGAGI. The CDR3 loop spans 15 amino acids. General study results and limits: Disease-linked clones were CD8+ and relatively rare in peripheral blood. A TCR beta motif of roughly 8 highly homologous variants seemed to mark ankylosing spondylitis blood.

Each CDR3 protein gets one entry after TCRdb re-called the 5' RACE reads with MiXCR. The sample holds over 700,000 distinct CDR3 sequences, around 20% seen once. The chain has TRBV6-5 and TRBJ1-2; 7 bases are a match to TRBD1. The origin of this receptor is a male donor with ankylosing spondylitis. Sequencing was carried out using blood, either unsorted or a sorted T cell fraction (not recorded which). CDR3 amino acids: CASSYSWDSNYGYTF. The DNA of the CDR3 is TGTGCCAGCAGTTACTCGTGGGACAGTAACTATGGCTACACCTTC.